The subject of this entry is one T cell receptor beta chain. This record belongs to a study of blood T cell repertoires in COVID-19. Trimming cost V 4 bases and J 2 bases; bases outside gene matches: 13. This CDR3 spans 18 amino acids. The V gene's germline CDR1 is SNHLY and CDR2 FYNNEI. As handled by the study authors: The assay estimated nucleated cells by amplifying reference gene primers. Libraries were prepared by immunoSEQ multiplex PCR; TCRdb keeps only in-frame clonotypes and omits some of them. D and trimming come from the DNA, and the V and J calls and clone size come from that table. The sample has approximately 450,000 clones; around nine tenths are singletons.

This TCR was recovered from a woman between 18 and 30 years old with acute COVID-19. The sequencing input was PBMCs or T cells enriched from blood (not recorded which). The chain employs TRBV2 and TRBJ2-3; TRBD2 agrees at 9 bases. CDR3 amino acids: CASSVSAGGSRYTDTQYF. CDR3 coding DNA: TGTGCCAGCAGTGTTAGCGCGGGAGGGTCAAGGTACACAGATACGCAGTATTTT. Filled out from reference TRBV2 and TRBJ2-3, the complete variable domain reads EPEVTQTPSHQVTQMGQEVILRCVPISNHLYFYWYRQILGQKVEFLVSFYNNEISEKSEIFDDQFSVERPDGSNFTLKIRSTKLEDSAMYFCASSVSAGGSRYTDTQYFGPGTRLTVL.